One sample yielded the 6 T cell receptor beta chains listed below, sequenced in a study of blood T cell repertoires in COVID-19. Libraries were prepared by immunoSEQ multiplex PCR; TCRdb keeps only in-frame clonotypes and omits some of them. Of under 250,000 clones in the sample, over 85% were seen once. Sequenced sample: PBMCs or T cells enriched from blood (not recorded which). The origin of the receptors is a woman aged 30 to 39 with acute COVID-19.

The chain couples TRBV6-5 to TRBJ1-5; TRBD1 agrees at 7 bases. The CDR3 has 12 residues. V dropped 5 bases and J dropped 7; count of bases not matched to a gene: 2. The germline CDR1 and CDR2 sequences are MNHEY and SVGAGI. The CDR3 protein is CASSTGDQPQHF. CDR3 DNA sequence: TGTGCCAGCAGTACAGGGGACCAGCCCCAGCATTTT.

The gene calls are TRBV5-6 and TRBJ1-1; D is perhaps TRBD1 (6 bases). V shed 8 bases and J shed 1 base, with 15 bases lying between them. CDR1 and CDR2 from the germline V gene are SGHDT and YYEEEE. The CDR3 spans 14 residues. CDR3 coding DNA: TGTGCCAGTCTACAGGGACGGTCGAACACTGAAGCTTTCTTT. It specifies CASLQGRSNTEAFF.

The genes are TRBV7-9 and TRBJ1-1, with a possible D match to TRBD1 (6 bases). Trimming cost V 5 bases and J 8 bases, with 15 bases left between them. Germline V gene lookup returns CDR1 SEHNR and CDR2 FQNEAQ (reference sequence). The CDR3 extends over 13 amino acids. In nucleotides, the CDR3 is TGTGCCAGCAGCGCCGGACAGTTCCTGGAAGCTTTCTTT. It encodes CASSAGQFLEAFF. Complete variable domain (other parts from reference TRBV7-9 and TRBJ1-1): DTGVSQNPRHKITKRGQNVTFRCDPISEHNRLYWYRQTLGQGPEFLTYFQNEAQLEKSRLLSDRFSAERPKGSFSTLEIQRTEQGDSAMYLCASSAGQFLEAFFGQGTRLTVV.

This CDR3 is CASSLYPSGTYNEQFF. The DNA of the CDR3 is TGTGCCAGCAGCTTGTACCCTAGCGGGACATACAATGAGCAGTTCTTC. The chain carries TRBV5-4 and TRBJ2-1; 9 bases are shared with TRBD2. The CDR3 length is 16 residues. V lost 1 base to trimming and J lost 4 bases; unmatched junction nucleotides: 6. Per germline, CDR1 SGHNT and CDR2 YYREEE (reference sequence).

The CDR3 coding sequence is TGTGCCAGCAGTAACAGGGGGCGAGACACTGAAGCTTTCTTT. Protein: CASSNRGRDTEAFF. The chain combines TRBV27 with TRBJ1-1; TRBD1 agrees at 9 bases. Trimming removed 5 bases from V and 3 bases from J; junction bases left unmatched: 4. Germline V lookup: CDR1 MNHEY, CDR2 SMNVEV (reference sequence). The CDR3 runs 14 residues.

This clone has only a few counts. This chain links TRBV12-3 or TRBV12-4 with TRBJ1-1, with D unresolved. The CDR3 is 13 residues long. V was pared by 1 base and J by 7 bases, with 10 bases between. Here the CDR3 DNA reads TGTGCCAGCAGTTTAGACACGAGGGATGAAGCTTTCTTT. It codes for CASSLDTRDEAFF.